The entry below describes one TCR beta chain. Its antigen is unknown. V lost 0 bases, J lost 0 bases, and 13 bases lay in between. Germline CDR1 SGDLS, CDR2 YYNGEE. This CDR3 contains 16 residues. The data are from a study of blood T cells in healthy people across ages. Overall study findings and caveats: In long-lived donors, naive CD4+ cell counts and diversity exceeded those of aged donors.

Sample-barcoded 5' priming and a J-beta primer mix drove a second PCR of 7 to 11 cycles. TCRdb analysed the 5' RACE reads with MiXCR anew, one entry per CDR3 protein. The sample records about 1,400,000 distinct CDR3 sequences, approximately 42% being singletons. The material sequenced was blood. The clonotype was recovered from a young woman in good health. The chain has TRBV9 and TRBJ2-7; D remains unclear. This CDR3 is CASSVDAGGTSYEQYF. The CDR3 DNA follows: TGTGCCAGCAGCGTAGATGCTGGCGGCACCTCCTACGAGCAGTACTTC.